The rows below give T cell receptor beta chains drawn from one sample of a study of T cell responses to AZD1222 COVID-19 vaccine. The assay was immunoSEQ multiplex PCR, and TCRdb's table has in-frame clones only and misses some. The table has around 270,000 clones, 90% to 95% seen once. Material: peripheral blood, obtained 28 days after the second AZD1222 dose. All receptors come from an adult who received the AZD1222 COVID-19 vaccine. Both conserved end residues are part of each CDR3. D genes are given only for firm matches. The size of a clone is reported for some rows only, either as once, few or many, or as a class for expanded clones.

>TRBJ2-7|13|-|-|TRBV6-2/TRBV6-3
CASSLDSYYEQYF
TGTGCCAGCAGTTTGGACTCTTACTACGAGCAGTACTTC
>TRBJ2-3|15|-|-|TRBV2
CASTSFGRVADTQYF
TGTGCCAGCACCAGCTTCGGCAGGGTGGCAGATACGCAGTATTTT
>TRBJ2-3|15|-|-|TRBV9
CASSLGGSGTDTQYF
TGTGCCAGCAGCCTAGGGGGTAGCGGCACAGATACGCAGTATTTT
>TRBJ1-1|14|-|-|TRBV3-1/TRBV3-2
CASSHKGRNTEAFF
TGTGCCAGCAGCCATAAGGGGAGGAACACTGAAGCTTTCTTT
>TRBJ2-2|12|-|-|TRBV28
CASTRGTGELFF
TGTGCCAGCACCAGGGGAACCGGGGAGCTGTTTTTT
>TRBJ2-7|16|-|-|TRBV19
CASSREIGQGSYEQYF
TGTGCCAGTAGTCGGGAAATCGGCCAAGGGTCCTACGAGCAGTACTTC
>TRBJ2-2|14|-|-|TRBV27
CASSFSRGSGELFF
TGTGCCAGCAGTTTCTCGCGGGGATCCGGGGAGCTGTTTTTT
>TRBJ2-7|14|-|few|TRBV25-1
CASSESGSYYEQYF
TGTGCCAGCAGTGAATCTGGGTCATACTACGAGCAGTACTTC
>TRBJ1-2|18|-|-|TRBV18
CASSPDLDGTSTNYGYTF
TGTGCCAGCTCACCGGATCTAGACGGGACATCTACTAACTATGGCTACACCTTC
>TRBJ2-2|18|TRBD2|-|TRBV3-1/TRBV3-2
CASSPGLAGALRTGELFF
TGTGCCAGCAGCCCGGGACTAGCGGGGGCCCTCCGGACCGGGGAGCTGTTTTTT
>TRBJ1-4|14|-|-|TRBV5-6
CASSLGAGREKLFF
TGTGCCAGCAGCTTGGGGGCAGGAAGGGAAAAACTGTTTTTT
>TRBJ1-6|16|TRBD1|-|TRBV2
CASSEAPGGGGSPLHF
TGTGCCAGCAGTGAAGCCCCAGGGGGAGGAGGTTCACCCCTCCACTTT
>TRBJ2-1|14|TRBD2|-|TRBV7-3
CASSLLAGYNEQFF
TGTGCCAGCAGCTTACTAGCGGGGTACAATGAGCAGTTCTTC
>TRBJ1-5|14|-|-|TRBV5-6
CASSYGQEGQPQHF
TGTGCCAGCAGCTATGGGCAGGAGGGTCAGCCCCAGCATTTT
>TRBJ1-5|18|TRBD1|-|TRBV7-8
CASSRQGGAGSVNQPQHF
TGTGCCAGCAGCCGCCAAGGGGGCGCCGGGTCCGTCAATCAGCCCCAGCATTTT
>TRBJ1-2|14|-|-|TRBV7-2
CASSLAGVGYGYTF
TGTGCCAGCAGCTTAGCAGGAGTAGGTTATGGCTACACCTTC
>TRBJ1-1|16|TRBD1|-|TRBV7-8
CASSLRRDRPNTEAFF
TGTGCCAGCAGCTTACGGCGGGACAGGCCGAACACTGAAGCTTTCTTT
>TRBJ2-1|15|TRBD2|-|TRBV11-3
CASSLEGLAGNEQFF
TGTGCCAGCAGCTTAGAGGGACTAGCGGGGAATGAGCAGTTCTTC
>TRBJ2-1|12|-|-|TRBV10-3
CAISGGSNEQFF
TGTGCCATCAGTGGGGGGTCTAATGAGCAGTTCTTC
>TRBJ1-5|15|TRBD1|-|TRBV28
CASSSGTGDNQPQHF
TGTGCCAGCAGTTCCGGGACAGGCGACAATCAGCCCCAGCATTTT
>TRBJ2-2|13|-|-|TRBV19
CASSIGGAGELFF
TGTGCCAGTAGTATAGGTGGGGCCGGGGAGCTGTTTTTT
>TRBJ1-2|12|-|-|TRBV2
CASSAQGKGYTF
TGTGCCAGCAGTGCACAGGGAAAAGGCTACACCTTC
>TRBJ2-1|14|-|-|TRBV27
CASSSSTSRIEQFF
TGTGCCAGCAGTTCGTCAACCTCCAGAATTGAGCAGTTCTTC